What follows are 7 T cell receptor beta chains derived from one specimen sequenced in a study of tumor-infiltrating lymphocytes in primary liver carcinoma. Unsorted bulk tissue (20-30 mg) underwent RNA and DNA co-extraction. Starting material of about 450 ng total RNA yielded TCR beta cDNA via a constant-region primer. Library construction for TCR beta comprised three nested multiplex PCR rounds performed with slightly modified ARM-PCR. A C-beta reverse primer was combined with TRBV1-TRBV30 forward primers in the first two PCR rounds, and each round had about 10 cycles. TCRdb called the multiplex PCR reads again in MiXCR, with one record for every CDR3 protein. The repertoire holds about 210,000 distinct CDR3 sequences, with roughly 80% as singletons. Sequencing input: tumor tissue from primary liver carcinoma. These receptors were collected from a man between 35 and 55 years old with primary liver carcinoma and hepatitis B virus infection.

This chain links TRBV20-1 with TRBJ2-1; perhaps TRBD2 as D (6 bases). The CDR3 runs 13 residues. The germline V and J ends were trimmed by 3 bases and 11 bases, with 17 bases remaining between them. Germline assignment: CDR1 DFQATT and CDR2 SNEGSKA (reference sequence). Here the CDR3 DNA reads TGCAGTGCTAGGATGGCGGGGTTTGCTAAGCAGTTCTTC. Its translation: CSARMAGFAKQFF.

Of note for this clonotype: Because the CDR3 is missing its conserved closing phenylalanine or tryptophan, this is likely a read error. The DNA is omitted, as the CDR3 cannot be located on it reliably, and the CDR3 follows TCRdb's listing. The genes are TRBV29-1 and TRBJ1-4. Including both end residues, the CDR3 is 10 amino acids long. Per the germline V gene, CDR1 is SQVTM and CDR2 is ANQGSEA. CDR3 loop: CSVGHEKLLY.

Concerning this clonotype: Here the CDR3 omits its conserved ending phenylalanine or tryptophan, so a read error is the likely source. V gene TRBV6-6 combines with J gene TRBJ2-1, with D hard to call. This CDR3 has 17 residues. Germline CDR1 and CDR2: MNHNY and SVGAGI (reference sequence). The CDR3 DNA reads as TGTGCCAGCAATTACTCCGCGAGGTGGGTGTCCTACAATGAGCAGTTCTAC. Translated, it gives CASNYSARWVSYNEQFY.

Points on this clonotype: Being one base from a much bigger clone, this may be a read error. The CDR3: CASSSGQEQPQHF. The CDR3 DNA follows: TGCGCCAGCAGCTCAGGACAGGAACAGCCCCAGCATTTT. The chain has TRBV5-1 and TRBJ1-5, with 7 positions matching TRBD1. CDR1 is SGHRS and CDR2 is YFSETQ in the germline V gene. Trimming at V came to 3 bases and at J to 7 bases, leaving 4 bases not matched to a gene. The CDR3 spans 13 residues. Full variable domain (remainder filled in from reference TRBV5-1 and TRBJ1-5): KAGVTQTPRYLIKTRGQQVTLSCSPISGHRSVSWYQQTPGQGLQFLFEYFSETQRNKGNFPGRFSGRQFSNSRSEMNVSTLELGDSALYLCASSSGQEQPQHFGDGTRLSIL.

This clonotype was seen once. At one end, the junction sequence differs from germline, possibly due to a read error. The chain has TRBV6-1 and TRBJ2-3; 9 positions match TRBD2. CDR3 length equals 16 residues. CDR1 MNHNS and CDR2 SASEGT come from the germline V gene. The CDR3 DNA reads TGTGCCAGCACTGAACGACGGGGACTAGCACACGGTACGCAGTACTTT. Translation gives CASTERRGLAHGTQYF.

To note about this clonotype: The junction shows a germline mismatch at one end, possibly a read error. The chain joins TRBV6-2 or TRBV6-3 to TRBJ1-1; D is perhaps TRBD1 (6 bases). CDR1 is MNHEY and CDR2 is SVGEGT in the germline V gene. This CDR3 is built from 14 residues. CDR3 sequence: CATRRGGMNTEVFF. The CDR3 region has the DNA TGTGCAACTCGGCGAGGGGGGATGAACACTGAAGTTTTCTTT.

The rearrangement joins TRBV6-6 to TRBJ2-7, with 8 bases lining up with TRBD1. The CDR3 loop spans 17 amino acids. Germline CDR1 MNHNY, CDR2 SVGAGI (reference sequence). Trimming took 5 bases from V and 2 from J; bases not matched to a gene: 14. The DNA of the CDR3 is TGTGCCAGCAGTCCAGCACCAGGACAGGGATACCCCTACGAGCAGTACTTC. Its translation is CASSPAPGQGYPYEQYF.